These T cell receptor beta chains were read from a single sample in a study of monozygotic twins with inflammatory bowel disease. TCRdb reprocessed the 5' RACE reads, keeping one entry per CDR3 protein, no DNA. In all, the sample yields 300,000 to 400,000 distinct CDR3 sequences. The sample taken for sequencing was blood. Every receptor here comes from a human donor with ulcerative colitis or Crohn's disease, or a healthy co-twin of an affected twin (not recorded which). CDR3s include the opening cysteine and the closing phenylalanine or tryptophan.

J gene	V gene	CDR3 protein
TRBJ2-1	TRBV20-1	CSARDSRTSGNEQFF
TRBJ2-2	TRBV24-1	CATSGPQGRRAGELFF
TRBJ1-1	TRBV7-9	CASSLRTGQGRNTEAFF
TRBJ2-1	TRBV3-1	CASSLRTSIDNEQFF
TRBJ1-2	TRBV3-1	CASSTVANYGYTF
TRBJ1-4	TRBV10-3	CAISEYGAWTGLFF
TRBJ2-1	TRBV19	CASSIIQGGDNEQFF
TRBJ1-2	TRBV12-3/TRBV12-4	CASSLWGVNYGYTF
TRBJ2-5	TRBV20-1	CSAREERGGDSGTQYF
TRBJ2-1	TRBV7-3	CASSSTPGYNEQFF
TRBJ2-5	TRBV7-9	CASSFGGSQETQYF
TRBJ2-2	TRBV7-9	CASSFLAGELFF
TRBJ1-2	TRBV5-6	CASSLKGPGIEGYTF
TRBJ1-2	TRBV12-3/TRBV12-4	CASSERRGGYTF
TRBJ2-1	TRBV29-1	CSVEGLAGGTYNEQFF
TRBJ2-4	TRBV3-1	CASSLFRDNGNIQYF
TRBJ1-1	TRBV18	CASSPSRGQNTEAFF
TRBJ2-3	TRBV10-3	CAIRGQGAADTQYF
TRBJ1-1	TRBV7-9	CASSLDYTEAFF
TRBJ2-3	TRBV15	CATSRDGKVTDTQYF
TRBJ2-2	TRBV25-1	CASRRQNTGELFF
TRBJ2-1	TRBV20-1	CSARAGSGDINEQFF
TRBJ2-7	TRBV10-3	CAIGSGTGLYEQYF
TRBJ2-5	TRBV5-1	CASSLANRDRDYF
TRBJ2-7	TRBV7-2	CASSSYMGQSYEQYF
TRBJ1-3	TRBV2	CASSEMSSGNTIYF
TRBJ1-2	TRBV28	CASGEERTGVYGYTF
TRBJ2-7	TRBV20-1	CSAREPGQGTYEQYF
TRBJ2-1	TRBV2	CASSEVSRTAEYNEQFF
TRBJ2-1	TRBV11-2	CASSSAGQGYNEQFF
TRBJ2-3	TRBV4-1	CASSFDTDTQYF
TRBJ2-7	TRBV19	CASSRNADRGDSYEQYF
TRBJ1-1	TRBV20-1	CSARVEGQGAGEAFF
TRBJ2-5	TRBV7-9	CASSLVTGGEETQYF
TRBJ2-5	TRBV29-1	CSVDPSGLQETQYF
TRBJ2-2	TRBV5-5	CASSFPGQGGTGELFF
TRBJ1-2	TRBV28	CASSRTGPYGYTF
TRBJ2-1	TRBV7-2	CASSWGLAGSSYNEQFF
TRBJ1-3	TRBV12-3/TRBV12-4	CASSQDGRSGNTIYF
TRBJ2-7	TRBV5-1	CASSLIGQGAYEQYF
TRBJ1-1	TRBV7-8	CASSPDRAYTEAFF
TRBJ2-7	TRBV10-3	CAINQPGTGYEQYF
TRBJ2-6	TRBV25-1	CASSDGTRTGANVLTF
TRBJ2-1	TRBV18	CASSPSTAYNEQFF
TRBJ2-7	TRBV20-1	CSATHNRLTGVSSYEQYF
TRBJ2-1	TRBV28	CASGQGFIDEQFF
TRBJ1-6	TRBV7-9	CASTLNRGSPLHF
TRBJ2-7	TRBV12-3/TRBV12-4	CASSLYFGTEIYEQYF
TRBJ2-7	TRBV6-5	CASSYGAGVGEQYF
TRBJ1-2	TRBV5-1	CASSLVSGTQGGYTF
TRBJ1-5	TRBV9	CASRLDLGSNQPQHF
TRBJ1-2	TRBV10-3	CAITQDRDYGYTF
TRBJ2-7	TRBV24-1	CATSGRPGHEQYF
TRBJ2-3	TRBV5-1	CASSFRDPPTQYF
TRBJ2-3	TRBV12-3/TRBV12-4	CASSPGQYTDTQYF
TRBJ2-5	TRBV2	CASSEGASLETQYF
TRBJ1-2	TRBV6-6	CASSPLQIGYGYTF
TRBJ1-2	TRBV20-1	CSAPPGQGKGGYTF
TRBJ2-3	TRBV4-3	CASSPGIRADTQYF